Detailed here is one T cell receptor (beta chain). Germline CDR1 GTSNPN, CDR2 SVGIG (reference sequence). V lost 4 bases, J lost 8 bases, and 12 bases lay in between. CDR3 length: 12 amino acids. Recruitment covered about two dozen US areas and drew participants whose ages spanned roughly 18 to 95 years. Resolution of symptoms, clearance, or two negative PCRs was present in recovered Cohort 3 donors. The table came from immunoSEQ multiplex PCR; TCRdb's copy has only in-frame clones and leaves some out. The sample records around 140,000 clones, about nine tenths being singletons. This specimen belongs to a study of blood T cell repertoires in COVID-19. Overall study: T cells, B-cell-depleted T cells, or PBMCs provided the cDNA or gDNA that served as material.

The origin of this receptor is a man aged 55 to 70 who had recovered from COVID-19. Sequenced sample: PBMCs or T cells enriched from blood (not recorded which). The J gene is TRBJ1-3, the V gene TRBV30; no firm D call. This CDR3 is CAWTPRRDTIYF. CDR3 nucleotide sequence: TGTGCCTGGACCCCGAGGCGGGACACCATATATTTT.